This TCR beta chain was obtained from a study of metastatic and nonmetastatic thyroid tumors. Overall study: Across peripheral blood and tumor or nodule tissue samples taken from malignant and benign thyroid patients, the repertoires were compared with one another. Study-wide points: Reported TCR beta diversity, measured in blood and tumor, was significantly higher for malignant thyroid tumors than for benign nodules.

This clone was detected many times. What it binds is not known. Trimming shortened V by 3 bases and J by 2 bases, and 9 bases separated the two germline ends. The CDR3 sequence is 14 residues long. Source study methods: The authors used CDR3 differences across clinicopathological groups to build a distant-metastasis classifier for papillary thyroid cancer. Using MiXCR, TCRdb reanalyzed the PCR reads. It is TCRdb's table, rather than the study itself, that gives the V and J calls and clone size. The sample lists 28,000 or so clones, 16% occurring once. Every patient was untreated before thyroid surgery.

The sample was blood. The TCR was taken from a female donor with papillary thyroid cancer or a benign thyroid nodule (not recorded which). Some clones in this sample may be carry-over from other donors' samples. This chain joins TRBV12-3 or TRBV12-4 and TRBJ2-3; D remains ambiguous. CDR3 loop: CASSLILSTDTQYF. CDR3 in DNA: TGTGCCAGCAGTTTGATCCTCTCCACAGATACGCAGTATTTT.